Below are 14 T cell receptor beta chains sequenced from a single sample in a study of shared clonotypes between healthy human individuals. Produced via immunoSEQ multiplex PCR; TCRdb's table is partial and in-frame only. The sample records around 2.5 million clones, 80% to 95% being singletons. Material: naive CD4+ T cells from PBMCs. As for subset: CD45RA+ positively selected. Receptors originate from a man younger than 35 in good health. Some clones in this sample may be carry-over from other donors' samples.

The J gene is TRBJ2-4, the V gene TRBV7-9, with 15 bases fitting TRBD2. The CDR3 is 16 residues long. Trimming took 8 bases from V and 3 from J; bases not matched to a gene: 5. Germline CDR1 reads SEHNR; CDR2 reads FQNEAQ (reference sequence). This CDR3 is CASARTSGRGKNIQYF. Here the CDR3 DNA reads TGTGCCAGCGCCCGGACTAGCGGGAGGGGCAAAAACATTCAGTACTTC. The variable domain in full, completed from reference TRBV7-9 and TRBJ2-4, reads DTGVSQNPRHKITKRGQNVTFRCDPISEHNRLYWYRQTLGQGPEFLTYFQNEAQLEKSRLLSDRFSAERPKGSFSTLEIQRTEQGDSAMYLCASARTSGRGKNIQYFGAGTRLSVL.

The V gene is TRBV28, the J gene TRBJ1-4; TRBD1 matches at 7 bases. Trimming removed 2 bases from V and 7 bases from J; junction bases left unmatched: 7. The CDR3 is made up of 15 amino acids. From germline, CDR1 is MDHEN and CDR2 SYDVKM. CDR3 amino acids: CASSLRTGGGEKLFF. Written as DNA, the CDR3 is TGTGCCAGCAGTTTAAGGACAGGCGGAGGTGAAAAACTGTTTTTT.

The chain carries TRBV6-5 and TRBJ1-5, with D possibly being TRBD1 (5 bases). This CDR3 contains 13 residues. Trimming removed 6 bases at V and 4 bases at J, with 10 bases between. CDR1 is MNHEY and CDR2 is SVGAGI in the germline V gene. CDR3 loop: CASRSGQNQPQHF. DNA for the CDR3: TGTGCCAGCAGATCAGGGCAAAATCAGCCCCAGCATTTT.

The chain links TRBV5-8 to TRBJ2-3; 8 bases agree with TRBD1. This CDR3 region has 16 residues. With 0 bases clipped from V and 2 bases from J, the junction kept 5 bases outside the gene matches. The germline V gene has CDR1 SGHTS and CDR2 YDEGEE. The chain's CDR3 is CASSLAGQGVTDTQYF. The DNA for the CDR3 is TGTGCCAGCAGCTTGGCTGGACAGGGAGTCACAGATACGCAGTATTTT.

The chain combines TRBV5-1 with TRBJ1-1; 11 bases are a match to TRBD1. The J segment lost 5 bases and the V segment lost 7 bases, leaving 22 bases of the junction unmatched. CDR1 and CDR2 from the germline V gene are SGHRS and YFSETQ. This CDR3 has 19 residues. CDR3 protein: CASRFALRDRGRVSTEAFF. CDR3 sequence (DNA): TGCGCCAGCCGATTTGCCCTCCGGGACAGGGGGAGGGTTAGTACTGAAGCTTTCTTT.

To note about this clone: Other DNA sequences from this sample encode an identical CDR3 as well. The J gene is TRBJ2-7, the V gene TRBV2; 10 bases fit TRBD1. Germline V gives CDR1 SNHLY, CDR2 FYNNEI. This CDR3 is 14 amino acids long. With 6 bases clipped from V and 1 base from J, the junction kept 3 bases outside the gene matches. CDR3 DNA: TGTGCCAGCAGAGACAGGGGGCAGTCCTACGAGCAGTACTTC. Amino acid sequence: CASRDRGQSYEQYF.

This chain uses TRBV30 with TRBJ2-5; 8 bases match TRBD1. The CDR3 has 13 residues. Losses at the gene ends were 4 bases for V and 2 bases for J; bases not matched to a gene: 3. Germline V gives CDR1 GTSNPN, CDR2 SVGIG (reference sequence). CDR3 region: CAWNRDRQETQYF. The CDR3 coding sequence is TGTGCCTGGAACCGGGACAGGCAAGAGACCCAGTACTTC.

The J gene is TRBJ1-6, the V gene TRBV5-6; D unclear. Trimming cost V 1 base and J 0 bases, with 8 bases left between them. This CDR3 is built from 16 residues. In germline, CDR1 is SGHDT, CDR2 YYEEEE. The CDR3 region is CASSLTEASYNSPLHF. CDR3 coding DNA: TGTGCCAGCAGCTTGACAGAGGCCTCCTATAATTCACCCCTCCACTTT.

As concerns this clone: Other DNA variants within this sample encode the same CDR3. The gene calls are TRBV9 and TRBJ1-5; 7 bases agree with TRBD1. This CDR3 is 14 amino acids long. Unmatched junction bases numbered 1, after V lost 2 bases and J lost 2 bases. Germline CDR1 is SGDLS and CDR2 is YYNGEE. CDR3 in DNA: TGTGCCAGCAGCGTTACAGGGGGCAATCAGCCCCAGCATTTT. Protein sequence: CASSVTGGNQPQHF. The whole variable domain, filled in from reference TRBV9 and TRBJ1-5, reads DSGVTQTPKHLITATGQRVTLRCSPRSGDLSVYWYQQSLDQGLQFLIQYYNGEERAKGNILERFSAQQFPDLHSELNLSSLELGDSALYFCASSVTGGNQPQHFGDGTRLSIL.

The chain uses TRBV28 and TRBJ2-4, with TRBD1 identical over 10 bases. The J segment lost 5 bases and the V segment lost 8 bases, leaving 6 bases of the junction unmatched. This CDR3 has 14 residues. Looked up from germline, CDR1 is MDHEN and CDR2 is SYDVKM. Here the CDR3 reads CASETGTGENIQYF. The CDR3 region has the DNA TGTGCCAGCGAAACCGGGACAGGGGAAAACATTCAGTACTTC.

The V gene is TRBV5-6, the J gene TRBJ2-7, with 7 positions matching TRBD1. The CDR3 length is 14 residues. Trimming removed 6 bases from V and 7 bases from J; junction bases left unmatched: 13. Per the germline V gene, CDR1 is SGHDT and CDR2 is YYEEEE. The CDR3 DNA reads TGTGCCAGCACCACCGGGACAGCCCGCCGTGAGCAGTACTTC. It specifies CASTTGTARREQYF.

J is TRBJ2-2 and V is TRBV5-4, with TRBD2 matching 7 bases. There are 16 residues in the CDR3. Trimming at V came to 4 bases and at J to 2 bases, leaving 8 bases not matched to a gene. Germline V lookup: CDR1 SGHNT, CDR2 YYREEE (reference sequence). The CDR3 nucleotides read TGTGCCAGCAGCCGGGAGGTTCAGACTAACACCGGGGAGCTGTTTTTT. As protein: CASSREVQTNTGELFF.

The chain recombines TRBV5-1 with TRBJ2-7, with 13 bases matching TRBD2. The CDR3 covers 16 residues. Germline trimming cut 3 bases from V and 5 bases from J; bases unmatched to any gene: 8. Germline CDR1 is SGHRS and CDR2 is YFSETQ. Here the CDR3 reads CASSYGLAGVLDEQYF. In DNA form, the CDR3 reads TGCGCCAGCAGCTACGGACTAGCGGGAGTGCTTGACGAGCAGTACTTC.

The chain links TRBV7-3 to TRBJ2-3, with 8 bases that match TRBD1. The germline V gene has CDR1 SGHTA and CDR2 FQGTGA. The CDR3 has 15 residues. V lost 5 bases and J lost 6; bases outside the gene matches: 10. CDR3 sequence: CASSPAGGMADTQYF. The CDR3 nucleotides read TGTGCCAGCAGCCCTGCAGGGGGCATGGCGGATACGCAGTATTTT.